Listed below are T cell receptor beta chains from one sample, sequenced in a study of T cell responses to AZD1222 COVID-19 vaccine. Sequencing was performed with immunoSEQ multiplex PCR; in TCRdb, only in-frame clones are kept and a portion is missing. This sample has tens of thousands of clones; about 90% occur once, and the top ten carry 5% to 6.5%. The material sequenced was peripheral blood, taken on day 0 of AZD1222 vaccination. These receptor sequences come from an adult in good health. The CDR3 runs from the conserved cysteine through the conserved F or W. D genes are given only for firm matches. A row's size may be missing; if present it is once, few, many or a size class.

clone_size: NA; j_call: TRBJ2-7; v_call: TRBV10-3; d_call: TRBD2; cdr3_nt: TGTGCCATCAGGGGACTAGCGGGAGACTACGAGCAGTACTTC; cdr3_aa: CAIRGLAGDYEQYF
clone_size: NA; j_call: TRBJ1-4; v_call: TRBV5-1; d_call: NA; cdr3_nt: TGCGCCAGCAGCTTGACCCCAGGGAGGGAGAAACTGTTTTTT; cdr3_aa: CASSLTPGREKLFF
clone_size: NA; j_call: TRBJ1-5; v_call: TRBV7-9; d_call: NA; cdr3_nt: TGTGCCAGCAGCTTAGACGGGACAAGTATTCAGCCCCAGCATTTT; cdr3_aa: CASSLDGTSIQPQHF
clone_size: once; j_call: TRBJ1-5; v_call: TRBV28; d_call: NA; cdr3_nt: TGTGCCAGCAGTTTAGTTTCTTCGGGGATAGGCAATCAGCCCCAGCATTTT; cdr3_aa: CASSLVSSGIGNQPQHF
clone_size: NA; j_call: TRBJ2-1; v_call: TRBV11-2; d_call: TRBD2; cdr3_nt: TGTGCCAGCAGCTCGGGAGCGGGAGTGAGTGAGCAGTTCTTC; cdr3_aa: CASSSGAGVSEQFF
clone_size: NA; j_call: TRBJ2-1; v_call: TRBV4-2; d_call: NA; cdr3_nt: TGTGCCAGCAGCCAAGATGCCAATGAGCAGTTCTTC; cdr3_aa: CASSQDANEQFF
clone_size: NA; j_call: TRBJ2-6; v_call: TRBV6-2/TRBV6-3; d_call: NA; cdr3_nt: TGTGCCAGCAGTTACAGCCCCCAGACAGGCGTCCTGACTTTC; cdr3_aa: CASSYSPQTGVLTF
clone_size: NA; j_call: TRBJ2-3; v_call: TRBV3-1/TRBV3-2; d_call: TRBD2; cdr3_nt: TGTGCCAGCAGCCCCCGTGGTAGCGGGAGTGTAGATACGCAGTATTTT; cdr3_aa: CASSPRGSGSVDTQYF
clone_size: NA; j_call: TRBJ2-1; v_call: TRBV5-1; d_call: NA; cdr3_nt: TGCGCCAGCAGCTTTGGGAGTAAGTACAATGAGCAGTTCTTC; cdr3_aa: CASSFGSKYNEQFF
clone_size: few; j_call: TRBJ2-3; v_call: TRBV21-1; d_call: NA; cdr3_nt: TGTGCCAGCAGCAATCTCCTAGAGGCCCCCGTCCCAGATACGCAGTATTTT; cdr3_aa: CASSNLLEAPVPDTQYF
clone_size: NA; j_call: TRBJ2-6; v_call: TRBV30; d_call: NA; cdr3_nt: TGTGCCTGGGGACTGGTTGGGGCCAACGTCCTGACTTTC; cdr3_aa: CAWGLVGANVLTF
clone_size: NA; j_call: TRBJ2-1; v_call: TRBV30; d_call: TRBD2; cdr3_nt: TGTGCCTGGAGTGGGCTAGCGGGAGGACAGAGCTCCTACAATGAGCAGTTCTTC; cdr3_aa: CAWSGLAGGQSSYNEQFF
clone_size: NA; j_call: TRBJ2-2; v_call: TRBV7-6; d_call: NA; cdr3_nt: TGTGCCAGCAGCTCCGCGGCCGATACCGGGGAGCTGTTTTTT; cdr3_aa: CASSSAADTGELFF
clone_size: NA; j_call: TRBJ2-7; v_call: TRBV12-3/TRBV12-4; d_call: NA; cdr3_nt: TGTGCCAGCAGTTTGTTAGGGGCCGAGCAGTACTTC; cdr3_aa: CASSLLGAEQYF
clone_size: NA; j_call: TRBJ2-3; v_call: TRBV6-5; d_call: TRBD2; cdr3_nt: TGTGCCAGCACCACTATAGCGGGCACCTCAGATACGCAGTATTTT; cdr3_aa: CASTTIAGTSDTQYF
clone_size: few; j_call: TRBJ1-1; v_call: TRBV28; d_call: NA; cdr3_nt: TGTGCCAGCACCCCCTGGGGGAGGAAGACTGAAGCTTTCTTT; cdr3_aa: CASTPWGRKTEAFF
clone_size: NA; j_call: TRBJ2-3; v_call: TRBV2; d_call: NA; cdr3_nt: TGTGCCAGCAGTGGGGTCAGGGGGGCAGATACGCAGTATTTT; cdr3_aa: CASSGVRGADTQYF
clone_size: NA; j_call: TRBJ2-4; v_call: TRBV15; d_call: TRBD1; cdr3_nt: TGTGCCACCAGCAGGGGTATAGACAGGGACGCCAAAAACATTCAGTACTTC; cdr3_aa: CATSRGIDRDAKNIQYF
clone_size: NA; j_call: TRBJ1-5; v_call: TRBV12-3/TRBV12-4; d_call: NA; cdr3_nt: TGTGCCAGCAGTTTTCTAGGCCGGCCCCAGCATTTT; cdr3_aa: CASSFLGRPQHF
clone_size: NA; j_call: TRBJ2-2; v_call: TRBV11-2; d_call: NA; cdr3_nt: TGTGCCAGCAGCTTAGCCCCGAACACCGGGGAGCTGTTTTTT; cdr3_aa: CASSLAPNTGELFF
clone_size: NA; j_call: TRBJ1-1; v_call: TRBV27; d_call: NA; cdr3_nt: TGTGCCAAGGATCGGGGGGCGCTGAACACTGAAGCTTTCTTT; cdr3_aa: CAKDRGALNTEAFF
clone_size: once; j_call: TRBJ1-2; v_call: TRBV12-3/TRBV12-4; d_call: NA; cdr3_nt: TGTGCCAGCAGTCAGGACAGCAACTATGGCTACACCTTC; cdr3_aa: CASSQDSNYGYTF
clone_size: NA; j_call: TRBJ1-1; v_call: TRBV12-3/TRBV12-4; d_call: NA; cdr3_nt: TGTGCGATACGAAGGGGAGAGAACACTGAAGCTTTCTTT; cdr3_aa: CAIRRGENTEAFF
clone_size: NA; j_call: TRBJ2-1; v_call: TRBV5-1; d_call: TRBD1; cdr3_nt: TGCGCCAGCAGCCTAGGACAGGCCCCCTACAATGAGCAGTTCTTC; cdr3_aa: CASSLGQAPYNEQFF
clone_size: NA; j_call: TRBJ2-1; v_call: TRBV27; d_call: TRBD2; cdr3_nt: TGTGCCAGGGAACTAGCGGGACGACGATCATACAATGAGCAGTTCTTC; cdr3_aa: CARELAGRRSYNEQFF
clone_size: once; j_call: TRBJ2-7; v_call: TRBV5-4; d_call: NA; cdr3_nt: TGTGCCAGCAGCTTGGCAGACAGTCGGGGCTACGAGCAGTACTTC; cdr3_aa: CASSLADSRGYEQYF
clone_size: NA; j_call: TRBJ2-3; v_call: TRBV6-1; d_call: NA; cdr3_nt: TGTGCCAGCAGTGAAGTAGGCCTAGTGGTCACAGATACGCAGTATTTT; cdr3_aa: CASSEVGLVVTDTQYF
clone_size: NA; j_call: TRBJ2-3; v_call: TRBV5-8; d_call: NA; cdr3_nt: TGTGCCAGCAGCTTGAAGCCTCCTCGGAGCACAGATACGCAGTATTTT; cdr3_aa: CASSLKPPRSTDTQYF
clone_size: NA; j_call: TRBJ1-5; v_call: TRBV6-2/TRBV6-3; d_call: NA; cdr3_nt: TGTGCCAGCAGCCACCGGGATCAGCCCCAGCATTTT; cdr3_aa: CASSHRDQPQHF
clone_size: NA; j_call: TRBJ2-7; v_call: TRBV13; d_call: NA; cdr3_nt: TGTGCCAGCAGCCAACAGTCGGATTCCGAGCAGTACTTC; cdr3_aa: CASSQQSDSEQYF
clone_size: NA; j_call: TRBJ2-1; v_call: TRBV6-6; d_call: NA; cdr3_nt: TGTGCCAGCAGTCCCCGTTTCGGCAGGGGTAACTACAATGAGCAGTTCTTC; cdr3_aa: CASSPRFGRGNYNEQFF
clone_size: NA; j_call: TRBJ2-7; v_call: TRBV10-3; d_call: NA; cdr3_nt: TGTGCCATCAGCCCTACGGGCGGGGAGTCCTACGAGCAGTACTTC; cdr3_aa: CAISPTGGESYEQYF
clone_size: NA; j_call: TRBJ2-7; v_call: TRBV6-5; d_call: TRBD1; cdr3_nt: TGTGCCAGCAGCCCCGGGACAGCCTTCTCCTACGAGCAGTACTTC; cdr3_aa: CASSPGTAFSYEQYF
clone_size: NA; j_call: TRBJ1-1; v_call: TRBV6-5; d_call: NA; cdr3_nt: TGTGCCAGCAGTTACATTCTACGGGGAAACACTGAAGCTTTCTTT; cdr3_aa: CASSYILRGNTEAFF
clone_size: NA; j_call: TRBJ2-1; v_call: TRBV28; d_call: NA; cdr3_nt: TGTGCCAGCAGTGACAGAGTCAATGAGCAGTTCTTC; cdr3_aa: CASSDRVNEQFF
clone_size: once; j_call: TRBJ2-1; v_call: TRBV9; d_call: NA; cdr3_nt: TGTGCCAGCAGCGGACACCGGGACAACTACAATGAGCAGTTCTTC; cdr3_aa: CASSGHRDNYNEQFF
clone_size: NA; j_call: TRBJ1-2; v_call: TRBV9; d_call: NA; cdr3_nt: TGTGCCAGCAGCACCCAGGGAACTAACTATGGCTACACCTTC; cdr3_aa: CASSTQGTNYGYTF
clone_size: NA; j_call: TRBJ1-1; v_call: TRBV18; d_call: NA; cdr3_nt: TGTGCCAGCTCTGAGGGTTGGAACACTGAAGCTTTCTTT; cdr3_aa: CASSEGWNTEAFF
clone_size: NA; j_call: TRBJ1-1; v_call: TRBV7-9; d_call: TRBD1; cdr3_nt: TGTGCCAGCAGCTTGACAGGGCCGATTGAAGCTTTCTTT; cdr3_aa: CASSLTGPIEAFF
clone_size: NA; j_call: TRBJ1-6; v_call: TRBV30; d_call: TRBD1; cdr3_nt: TGTGCCTGGAGCCAACCGACACAGGGGACGTATAATTCACCCCTCCACTTT; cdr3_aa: CAWSQPTQGTYNSPLHF
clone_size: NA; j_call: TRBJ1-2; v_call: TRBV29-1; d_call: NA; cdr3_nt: TGCAGTTCCCCGGGGTCTTATGGCTACACCTTC; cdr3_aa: CSSPGSYGYTF
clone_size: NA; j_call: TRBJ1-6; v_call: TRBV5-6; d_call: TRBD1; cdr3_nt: TGTGCCAGCAGCTTGATGGGGACAGTATATTCACCCCTCCACTTT; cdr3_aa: CASSLMGTVYSPLHF
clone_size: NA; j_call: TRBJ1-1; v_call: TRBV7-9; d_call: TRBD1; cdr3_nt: TGTGCCAGCAGCTCGACAGGGATCACTGAAGCTTTCTTT; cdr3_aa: CASSSTGITEAFF
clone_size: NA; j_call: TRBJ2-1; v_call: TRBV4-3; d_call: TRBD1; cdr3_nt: TGCGCCAGCAGCCAAACTAACCTGCGCCGGGACAGGGGGGCTCATGAGCAGTTCTTC; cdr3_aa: CASSQTNLRRDRGAHEQFF
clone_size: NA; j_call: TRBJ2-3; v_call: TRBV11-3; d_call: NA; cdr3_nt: TGTGCCAGCAGCTTAGATAATGGAGATACGCAGTATTTT; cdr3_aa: CASSLDNGDTQYF
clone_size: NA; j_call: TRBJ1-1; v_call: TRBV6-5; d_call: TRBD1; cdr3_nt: TGTGCCAGCAGTCAACCACAGGGGGTGTACACTGAAGCTTTCTTT; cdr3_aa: CASSQPQGVYTEAFF
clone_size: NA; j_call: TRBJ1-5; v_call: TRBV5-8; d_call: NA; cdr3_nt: TGTGCCAGCAGCTTGCGGCCTATTAATCAGCCCCAGCATTTT; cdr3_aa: CASSLRPINQPQHF
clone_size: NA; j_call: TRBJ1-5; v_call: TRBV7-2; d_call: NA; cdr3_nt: TGTGCCAGCAGCTCCCACCAGGGAAGCAATCAGCCCCAGCATTTT; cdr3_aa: CASSSHQGSNQPQHF
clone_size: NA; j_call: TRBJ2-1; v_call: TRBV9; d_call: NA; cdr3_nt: TGTGCCAGCAGCGTCTCTTTAATGGAGTTTGAGCAGTTCTTC; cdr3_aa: CASSVSLMEFEQFF
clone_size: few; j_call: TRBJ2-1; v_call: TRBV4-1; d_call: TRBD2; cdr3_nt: TGCGCCAGCAGCCATCTCGGACTAGCGGGAGGGAAGAGCTCCTACAATGAGCAGTTCTTC; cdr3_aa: CASSHLGLAGGKSSYNEQFF
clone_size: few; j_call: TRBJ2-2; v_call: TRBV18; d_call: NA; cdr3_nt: TGTGCCAGCTCACCTATCGCTGGGGTGAACACCGGGGAGCTGTTTTTT; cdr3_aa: CASSPIAGVNTGELFF
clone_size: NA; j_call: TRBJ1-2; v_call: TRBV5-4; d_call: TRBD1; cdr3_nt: TGTGCCAGCAGCCGACAGGGGCCCGATTCGTATGGCTACACCTTC; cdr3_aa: CASSRQGPDSYGYTF
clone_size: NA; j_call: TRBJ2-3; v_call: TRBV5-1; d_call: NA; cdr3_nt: TGCGCCAGCAGCTTCACAGATACGCAGTATTTT; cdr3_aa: CASSFTDTQYF
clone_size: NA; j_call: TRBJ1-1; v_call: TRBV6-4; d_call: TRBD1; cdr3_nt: TGTGCCAGCAGGGATGCAGGGGGCACTGAAGCTTTCTTT; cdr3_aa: CASRDAGGTEAFF
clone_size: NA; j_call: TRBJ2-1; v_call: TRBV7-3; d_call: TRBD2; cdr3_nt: TGTGCCAGCAGCCCGGCCGGGAGGCCACACAATGAGCAGTTCTTC; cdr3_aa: CASSPAGRPHNEQFF
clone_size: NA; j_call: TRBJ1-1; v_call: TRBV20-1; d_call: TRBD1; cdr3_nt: TGCAGTGCTAGTATAGCACAGGGGGCGCGTATTGAAGCTTTCTTT; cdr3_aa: CSASIAQGARIEAFF
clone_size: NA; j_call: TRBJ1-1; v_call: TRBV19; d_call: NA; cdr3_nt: TGTGCCAGTAGCCCTAAAGGGGCTACTCGTGAAGCTTTCTTT; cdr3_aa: CASSPKGATREAFF
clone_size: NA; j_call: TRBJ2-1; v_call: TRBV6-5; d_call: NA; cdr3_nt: TGTGCCAGCAGCCCCGGCAGCAACAATGAGCAGTTCTTC; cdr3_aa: CASSPGSNNEQFF
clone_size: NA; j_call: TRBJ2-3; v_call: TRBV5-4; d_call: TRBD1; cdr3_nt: TGTGCCAGCCATGGACAGGGTTTATTAGATACGCAGTATTTT; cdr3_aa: CASHGQGLLDTQYF